These 20 T cell receptor beta chains were all obtained from the same sample, sequenced in a study of shared clonotypes between healthy human individuals. Some clones are missing from TCRdb's copy, which holds only in-frame ones; the method was immunoSEQ multiplex PCR. The data contain 950,000 to 1,100,000 clones, roughly 70% of them singletons. The specimen sequenced was memory CD4+ T cells sorted from blood. Subset of the sample: CD45RA-negative fraction. Receptors were obtained from a man aged 18 to 35 in good health.

V and J are TRBV11-2 and TRBJ2-1; 7 bases line up with TRBD2. After removal of 1 base from V and 4 bases from J, the junction contained 7 bases not matched to a gene. CDR3 length: 16 residues. Germline CDR1 and CDR2: SGHAT and FQNNGV. Here the CDR3 reads CASSLVRTRLYNEQFF. The CDR3 DNA reads TGTGCCAGCAGCTTAGTCCGGACTAGACTATACAATGAGCAGTTCTTC.

The rearrangement uses TRBV7-2 and TRBJ2-7; tentative D call: TRBD1 (7 bases). The germline V gene encodes CDR1 SGHTA and CDR2 FQGNSA. V was trimmed by 5 bases and J by 4 bases, leaving 15 bases between them. CDR3 length equals 14 residues. DNA of the CDR3: TGTGCCAGCAGCCCAGGGGGGACACGTTACGAGCAGTACTTC. It translates to CASSPGGTRYEQYF.

J is TRBJ2-1 and V is TRBV19; weak D call: TRBD1 (6 bases). The CDR3 is 17 amino acids. Between the trimmed V and J ends, which lost 3 bases and 9 bases, there was a span of 24 bases. Germline loops: CDR1 LNHDA, CDR2 SQIVND (reference sequence). In DNA form, the CDR3 reads TGTGCCAGTAGTATCGGGTTTGGTAGGACAGATGATAGTGAGCAGTTCTTC. Translation gives CASSIGFGRTDDSEQFF.

This clone occurred a few times. DNA of the CDR3: TGTGCCAGTTCAAAAGGGGGCATCGAGGGAGAGACCCAGTACTTC. It is translated as CASSKGGIEGETQYF. The genes are TRBV19 and TRBJ2-5; 7 positions agree with TRBD1. The V gene end was trimmed by 8 bases and the J gene end by 4 bases; junction bases not matched to a gene: 13. CDR1 and CDR2 from the germline V gene are LNHDA and SQIVND (reference sequence). The CDR3 extends over 15 amino acids.

The chain combines TRBV6-5 with TRBJ1-6; tentative D call: TRBD1 (5 bases). Deletions cut 0 bases from V and 5 bases from J, with 8 bases between. The CDR3 covers 15 residues. Germline CDR1 reads MNHEY; CDR2 reads SVGAGI. Here the CDR3 DNA reads TGTGCCAGCAGTTACTCGGGACTTGATAATTCACCCCTCCACTTT. This sequence encodes CASSYSGLDNSPLHF.

This chain links TRBV19 with TRBJ1-1; D is ambiguous. The CDR3 totals 14 residues. V was trimmed by 6 bases and J by 2 bases, leaving 13 bases between them. Per germline, CDR1 LNHDA and CDR2 SQIVND (reference sequence). The CDR3 DNA reads as TGTGCCAGTAGAGGACGAGAGGATAACACTGAAGCTTTCTTT. Translated: CASRGREDNTEAFF.

CDR3 nucleotide sequence: TGTGCCATCAGCCTACTAGCGGGGGGGAACACCGGGGAGCTGTTTTTT. Its translation is CAISLLAGGNTGELFF. The chain links TRBV10-3 to TRBJ2-2; 12 bases align to TRBD2. The germline V gene has CDR1 ENHRY and CDR2 SYGVKD. The V and J ends lost 6 bases and 1 base, in that order; junction bases with no gene match: 3. The CDR3 contains 16 residues.

This chain joins TRBV21-1 and TRBJ2-7; the table's D call TRBD2 went unverified against the DNA. TRBV21-1 is a recognized pseudogene. CDR3 length: 15 amino acids. CDR3 sequence reads: CASSPQTSGTYEQYF. The CDR3 DNA is TGTGCCAGCAGCCCTCAGACTAGCGGGACCTACGAGCAGTACTTC.

The rearrangement links TRBV6-5 to TRBJ1-1; TRBD1 is a possible D gene (5 bases). Germline V lookup: CDR1 MNHEY, CDR2 SVGAGI. This CDR3 comprises 15 residues. V lost 6 bases, J lost 1 base, and 15 bases lay in between. Written as DNA, the CDR3 is TGTGCCAGCAGCTCCGGGGCGCTGGGGAACACTGAAGCTTTCTTT. Protein product: CASSSGALGNTEAFF.

In regard to this clone: The identical CDR3 is also encoded by other nucleotide sequences in the sample. This chain links TRBV27 with TRBJ2-7, with D maybe TRBD1 (5 bases). The germline CDR1 and CDR2 sequences are MNHEY and SMNVEV (reference sequence). The CDR3 runs 13 residues. Trimming took 3 bases from V and 2 from J, leaving 8 bases between them. In DNA form, the CDR3 reads TGTGCCAGCAGTTTGGCAGGGCCCTACGAGCAGTACTTC. This encodes CASSLAGPYEQYF.

The chain carries TRBV12-5 and TRBJ1-1; 11 nucleotides agree with TRBD1. With 5 bases clipped from V and 5 bases from J, the junction kept 7 bases outside the gene matches. The CDR3 length is 15 residues. CDR1 and CDR2 (germline): LGHNT, FRNRAP. CDR3 DNA: TGTGCTAGTGGTACAGGACAGGGGGCTAGTACTGAAGCTTTCTTT. Its translation is CASGTGQGASTEAFF.

This chain connects TRBV11-3 to TRBJ1-5, with 8 nucleotides matching TRBD1. CDR3 length equals 16 residues. Germline V gene sequence: CDR1 SGHNT, CDR2 YENEEA. V shed 0 bases and J 2 bases; nucleotides not matched to a gene: 3. CDR3 sequence reads: CASSLDTGGGNQPQHF. The CDR3 nucleotides are TGTGCCAGCAGCTTAGATACAGGGGGAGGCAATCAGCCCCAGCATTTT.

J is TRBJ1-3 and V is TRBV7-9; D remains unclear. The CDR3 is 17 residues long. The germline CDR1 and CDR2 sequences are SEHNR and FQNEAQ (reference sequence). With 5 bases removed from V and 0 bases from J, the gap between germline ends came to 17 bases. The CDR3 sequence: CASSVPPGDPSGNTIYF. The CDR3 DNA sequence: TGTGCCAGCAGCGTCCCTCCCGGGGATCCCTCTGGAAACACCATATATTTT.

This clone was seen more than once but under ten times. This rearrangement joins TRBV10-1 to TRBJ2-7; tentative D call: TRBD1 (6 bases). This CDR3 has 17 amino acids. Trimming removed 9 bases from V and 2 bases from J, with 26 bases in between. The germline V gene has CDR1 WNHNN and CDR2 SYGVQD (reference sequence). The CDR3 sequence: CARTEQGTTPPAYEQYF. The CDR3 coding sequence is TGCGCCAGGACGGAGCAGGGGACCACGCCCCCTGCCTACGAGCAGTACTTC.

The chain is built from TRBV19 and TRBJ2-6, with 8 bases fitting TRBD2. V trimming: 11 bases; J trimming: 2 bases; junction bases outside the gene matches: 8. The CDR3 is 15 amino acids. Germline V CDR1 and CDR2: LNHDA, SQIVND (reference sequence). This CDR3 reads CASEAGVPGANVLTF. CDR3 nucleotides: TGTGCCTCAGAAGCGGGGGTTCCTGGGGCCAACGTCCTGACTTTC.

The CDR3 nucleotides read TGTGCCAGCAGCCTCACACGGAACACTGAAGCTTTCTTT. Its protein product is CASSLTRNTEAFF. The chain recombines TRBV7-2 with TRBJ1-1; no firm D call. Germline values: CDR1 SGHTA, CDR2 FQGNSA. This CDR3 is built from 13 residues. Deletions cut 5 bases from V and 1 base from J, with 8 bases between.

The chain carries TRBV7-9 and TRBJ2-6, with D perhaps given as TRBD1 or TRBD2 (7 bases each). Per the germline V gene, CDR1 is SEHNR and CDR2 is FQNEAQ (reference sequence). V lost 10 bases and J 0 bases, leaving 22 bases between the germline ends. CDR3 length equals 18 residues. In DNA, the CDR3 is TGTGCCATCCCTCAGGGGGGGTTTTATAGCTCTGGGGCCAACGTCCTGACTTTC. Translated: CAIPQGGFYSSGANVLTF.

The chain has TRBV11-1 and TRBJ2-7; TRBD1 or TRBD2 may be the D gene (6 bases each). Trimming shortened V by 3 bases and J by 1 base, and 25 bases separated the two germline ends. Per the germline V gene, CDR1 is SGHAT and CDR2 is FQDESV (reference sequence). The CDR3 has 19 amino acids. CDR3 protein: CASSFLTGTLIGVSYEQYF. The CDR3 bases are TGTGCCAGCAGCTTTCTTACAGGGACTCTAATAGGGGTTTCCTACGAGCAGTACTTC.

This chain connects TRBV19 to TRBJ1-4; D is unresolved. The germline CDR1 and CDR2 sequences are LNHDA and SQIVND (reference sequence). This CDR3 comprises 13 residues. The V gene lost 10 bases and the J gene lost 0 bases, with 9 bases spanning the gap. The chain's CDR3 is CATSGTTNEKLFF. Here the CDR3 DNA reads TGTGCCACCTCCGGGACAACTAATGAAAAACTGTTTTTT.

The V call is TRBV5-4, the J call TRBJ1-1; 10 positions agree with TRBD1. This CDR3 is built from 16 residues. Trimming took 4 bases from V and 1 from J; bases not matched to a gene: 7. CDR1 is SGHNT and CDR2 is YYREEE in the germline V gene (reference sequence). CDR3 sequence reads: CASSPGTGAGNTEAFF. In DNA form, the CDR3 reads TGTGCCAGCAGCCCGGGGACAGGGGCCGGGAACACTGAAGCTTTCTTT.